Sequencing of this T cell receptor (beta chain) was carried out in a study of shared T cell receptors in the human thymus. Notes on this clone: Additional DNA sequences in this sample encode the identical CDR3.

Germline assignment: CDR1 SEHNR and CDR2 FQNEAQ (reference sequence). The CDR3 sequence is 13 residues long. V gave up 0 bases and J gave up 3 bases, with 5 bases separating them. Clones were read by immunoSEQ multiplex PCR, and TCRdb kept only the in-frame ones, dropping some. The sample has some 640,000 clones; around 87% are singletons. This sample was shared with a second study, whose subject was human thymus T cells. As that study records: Thymic tissue was derived from resections collected during corrective heart surgery.

The specimen sequenced was thymocytes. The clonotype comes from a boy younger than two with a congenital heart defect. This sequence joins TRBV7-9 and TRBJ2-5; D is possibly TRBD2 (5 bases). CDR3 protein: CASSLAREETQYF. CDR3 in DNA: TGTGCCAGCAGCTTAGCGAGGGAAGAGACCCAGTACTTC. Looking up the rest from reference TRBV7-9 and TRBJ2-5 gives the full variable domain: DTGVSQNPRHKITKRGQNVTFRCDPISEHNRLYWYRQTLGQGPEFLTYFQNEAQLEKSRLLSDRFSAERPKGSFSTLEIQRTEQGDSAMYLCASSLAREETQYFGPGTRLLVL.